These 5 T cell receptor beta chains were all obtained from the same sample, sequenced in a study of chemoradiotherapy in HPV16-positive cancers. TCRdb's copy holds only in-frame clones and misses some; the assay was immunoSEQ multiplex PCR. Of more than 25,000 clones in the sample, over 90% are singletons; the top ten hold roughly 18%. The sample in question was blood, obtained from a patient who underwent chemoradiotherapy. The receptors were sampled from a human donor with HPV-associated anogenital cancer.

The rearrangement joins TRBV7-3 to TRBJ2-1; D is uncertain. This CDR3 is built from 13 residues. The V gene lost 2 bases and the J gene lost 2 bases, with 4 bases spanning the gap. In germline, CDR1 is SGHTA, CDR2 FQGTGA. The CDR3 protein is CASSLGAYNEQFF. CDR3 in DNA: TGTGCCAGCAGCTTAGGTGCCTACAATGAGCAGTTCTTC.

V usage is TRBV7-9 and J usage is TRBJ1-1; weak D call: TRBD1 (5 bases). The germline V gene encodes CDR1 SEHNR and CDR2 FQNEAQ (reference sequence). This CDR3 is built from 15 residues. Between the trimmed V and J ends, which lost 7 bases and 0 bases, there was a span of 15 bases. CDR3 region: CASTQNQGMNTEAFF. Written as DNA, the CDR3 is TGTGCCAGCACGCAAAATCAGGGCATGAACACTGAAGCTTTCTTT.

V is TRBV7-8 and J is TRBJ2-7, with D maybe TRBD1 (6 bases). The CDR3 spans 16 residues. Trimming stripped 5 bases from V and 0 bases from J, with 17 bases between. The germline CDR1 and CDR2 sequences are SGHVS and FQNEAQ. CDR3: CASSVGQRLSSYEQYF. The DNA of the CDR3 is TGTGCCAGCAGCGTCGGACAGCGTTTGAGCTCCTACGAGCAGTACTTC.

This chain connects TRBV9 to TRBJ1-1, with D unclear. Germline loops: CDR1 SGDLS, CDR2 YYNGEE. The CDR3 has 16 residues. Between the trimmed V and J ends, which lost 0 bases and 5 bases, there was a span of 17 bases. The CDR3 sequence: CASSVVPTGKGTEAFF. In DNA form, the CDR3 reads TGTGCCAGCAGCGTAGTACCCACGGGGAAAGGGACTGAAGCTTTCTTT.

V and J are TRBV28 and TRBJ2-7; TRBD1 agrees at 7 bases. This CDR3 has 14 residues. The germline gives CDR1 MDHEN, CDR2 SYDVKM. The V and J ends lost 7 bases and 5 bases, in that order; junction bases with no gene match: 11. CDR3 DNA: TGTGCCAGCACCCAAGGACAGGCGAGAAACGAGCAGTACTTC. This gives the protein CASTQGQARNEQYF. The entire variable domain, with the rest obtained from reference TRBV28 and TRBJ2-7, is as follows: DVKVTQSSRYLVKRTGEKVFLECVQDMDHENMFWYRQDPGLGLRLIYFSYDVKMKEKGDIPEGYSVSREKKERFSLILESASTNQTSMYLCASTQGQARNEQYFGPGTRLTVT.